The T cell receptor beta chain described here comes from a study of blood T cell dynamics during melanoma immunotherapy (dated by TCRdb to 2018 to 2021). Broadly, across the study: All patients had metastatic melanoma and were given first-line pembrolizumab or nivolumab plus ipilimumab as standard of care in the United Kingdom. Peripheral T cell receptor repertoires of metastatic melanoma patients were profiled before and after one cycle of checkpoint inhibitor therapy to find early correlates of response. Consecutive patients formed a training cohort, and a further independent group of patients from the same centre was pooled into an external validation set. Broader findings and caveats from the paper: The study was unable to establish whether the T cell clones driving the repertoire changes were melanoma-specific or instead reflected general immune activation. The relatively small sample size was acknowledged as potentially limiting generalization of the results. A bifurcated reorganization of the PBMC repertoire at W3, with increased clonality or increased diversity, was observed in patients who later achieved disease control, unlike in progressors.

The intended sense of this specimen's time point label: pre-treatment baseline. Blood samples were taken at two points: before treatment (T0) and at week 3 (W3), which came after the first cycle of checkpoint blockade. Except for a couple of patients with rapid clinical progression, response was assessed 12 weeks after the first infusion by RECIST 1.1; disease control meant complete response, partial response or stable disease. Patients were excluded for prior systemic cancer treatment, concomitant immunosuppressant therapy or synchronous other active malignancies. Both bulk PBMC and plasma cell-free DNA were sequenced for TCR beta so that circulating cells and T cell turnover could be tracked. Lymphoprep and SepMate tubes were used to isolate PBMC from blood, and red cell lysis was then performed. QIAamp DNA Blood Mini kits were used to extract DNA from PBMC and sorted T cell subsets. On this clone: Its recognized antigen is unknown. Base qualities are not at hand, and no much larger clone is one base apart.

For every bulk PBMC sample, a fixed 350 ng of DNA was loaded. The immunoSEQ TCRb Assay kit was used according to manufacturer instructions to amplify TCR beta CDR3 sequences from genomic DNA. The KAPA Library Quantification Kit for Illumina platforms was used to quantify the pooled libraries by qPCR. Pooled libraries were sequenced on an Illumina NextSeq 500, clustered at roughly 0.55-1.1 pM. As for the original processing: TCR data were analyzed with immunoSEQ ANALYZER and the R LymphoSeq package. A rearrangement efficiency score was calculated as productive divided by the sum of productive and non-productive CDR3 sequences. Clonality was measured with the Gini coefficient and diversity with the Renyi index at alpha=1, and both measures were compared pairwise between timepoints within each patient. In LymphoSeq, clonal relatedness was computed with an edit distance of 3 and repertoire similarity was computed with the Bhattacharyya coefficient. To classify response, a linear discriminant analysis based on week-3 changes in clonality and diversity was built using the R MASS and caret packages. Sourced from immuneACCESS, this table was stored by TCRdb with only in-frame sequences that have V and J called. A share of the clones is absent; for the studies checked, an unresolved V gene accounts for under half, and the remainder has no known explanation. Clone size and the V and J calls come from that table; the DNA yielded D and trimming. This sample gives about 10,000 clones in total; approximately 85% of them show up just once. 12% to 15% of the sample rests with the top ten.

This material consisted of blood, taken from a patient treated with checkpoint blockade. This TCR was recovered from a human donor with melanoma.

CDR3 region: CASSVALTGGYEQFF. The sequence in DNA is TGTGCCAGCAGCGTAGCTCTGACAGGGGGCTATGAGCAGTTCTTC. The V gene is TRBV9 and the J gene is TRBJ2-1; 10 central bases correspond to TRBD1. V is pruned by 0 bases and J by 8 bases, leaving 5 bases of the junction without a gene match. The CDR3 sequence holds 15 residues, the cysteine and phenylalanine included. Solely the CDR3 DNA is kept, with 45 bases framed from the first base. As encoded in the germline V gene, CDR1 is SGDLS while CDR2 is YYNGEE.